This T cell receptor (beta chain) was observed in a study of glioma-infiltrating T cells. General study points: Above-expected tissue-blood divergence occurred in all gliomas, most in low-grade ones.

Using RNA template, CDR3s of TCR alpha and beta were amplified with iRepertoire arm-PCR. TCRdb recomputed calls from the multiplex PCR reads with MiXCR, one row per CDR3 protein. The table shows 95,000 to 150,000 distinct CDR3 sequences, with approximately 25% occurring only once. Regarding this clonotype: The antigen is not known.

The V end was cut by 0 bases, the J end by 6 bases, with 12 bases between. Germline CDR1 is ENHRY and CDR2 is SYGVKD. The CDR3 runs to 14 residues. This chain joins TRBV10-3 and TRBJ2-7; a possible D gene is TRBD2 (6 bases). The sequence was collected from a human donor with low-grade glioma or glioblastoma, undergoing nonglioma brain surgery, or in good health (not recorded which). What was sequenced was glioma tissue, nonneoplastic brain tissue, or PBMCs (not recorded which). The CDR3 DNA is TGTGCCATCAGTGAGTCCTGGGACTCCGGCGAGCAGTACTTC. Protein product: CAISESWDSGEQYF.